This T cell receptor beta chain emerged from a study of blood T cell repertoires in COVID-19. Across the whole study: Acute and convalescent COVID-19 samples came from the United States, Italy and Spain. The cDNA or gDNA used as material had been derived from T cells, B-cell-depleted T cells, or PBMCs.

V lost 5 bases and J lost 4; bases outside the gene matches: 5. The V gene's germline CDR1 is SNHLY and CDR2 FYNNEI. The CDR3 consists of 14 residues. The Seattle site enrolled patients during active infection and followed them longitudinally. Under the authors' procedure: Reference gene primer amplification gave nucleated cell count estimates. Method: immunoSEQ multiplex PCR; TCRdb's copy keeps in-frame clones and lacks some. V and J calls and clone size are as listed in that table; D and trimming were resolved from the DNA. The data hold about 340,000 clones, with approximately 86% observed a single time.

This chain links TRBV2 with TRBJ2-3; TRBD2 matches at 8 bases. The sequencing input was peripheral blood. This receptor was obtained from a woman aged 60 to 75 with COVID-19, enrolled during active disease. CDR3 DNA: TGTGCCAGCAGTCGGGGGGGAAATGCAGATACGCAGTATTTT. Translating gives CASSRGGNADTQYF.